This T cell receptor (beta chain) came from a study of cytomegalovirus exposure and HLA in healthy donors. A multiplex PCR was run with 60 Vbeta primers and 13 Jbeta primers. Method: immunoSEQ multiplex PCR; TCRdb's copy keeps in-frame clones and lacks some. The data contain 200,000 to 250,000 clones, around four fifths of them singletons. The CDR3 totals 15 residues. With V trimmed by 7 bases and J by 0 bases, 7 bases remained unmatched. Germline assignment: CDR1 ENHRY and CDR2 SYGVKD. The rearrangement joins TRBV10-3 to TRBJ1-1; 8 bases fit TRBD1. The receptor was derived from a man aged 50 or older in good health and CMV-seronegative. Input material: PBMCs. The CDR3 here is CAITRQGSLNTEAFF. The DNA of the CDR3 is TGTGCCATCACAAGACAGGGGTCTTTGAACACTGAAGCTTTCTTT.